A selection of T cell receptor beta chains follows, all from one sample in a study of cytomegalovirus exposure and HLA in healthy donors. Repertoires were generated with immunoSEQ multiplex PCR, while TCRdb's copy carries only in-frame clones and drops some. The sample has some 90,000 clones, 82% seen once; the top ten hold around 3.8%. Source material: PBMCs. These TCRs come from a man over 45 in good health and CMV-seronegative. The CDR3 runs from the conserved cysteine through the conserved F or W. D genes are given only for firm matches. Part of the rows lack a size; the others show once, few, many or a class for expanded clones.

D	J	size	V	length	CDR3	DNA
TRBD2	TRBJ2-4	NA	TRBV9	15	CASSVTGGRGDIQYF	TGTGCCAGCAGCGTAACGGGGGGGCGCGGGGACATTCAGTACTTC
NA	TRBJ2-2	NA	TRBV18	14	CASSPERNTGELFF	TGTGCCAGCTCACCTGAGCGTAACACCGGGGAGCTGTTTTTT
NA	TRBJ1-5	NA	TRBV30	15	CAWSVRTAGDQPQHF	TGTGCCTGGAGTGTAAGAACGGCGGGGGATCAGCCCCAGCATTTT
NA	TRBJ1-6	once	TRBV6-5	12	CASRFQGSPLHF	TGTGCCAGCAGATTTCAGGGTTCACCCCTCCACTTT
TRBD1	TRBJ1-2	NA	TRBV5-1	15	CASSPGTGVNDGYTF	TGCGCCAGCAGCCCCGGGACAGGGGTTAATGATGGCTACACCTTC
NA	TRBJ2-7	once	TRBV29-1	12	CSTGGPGKEQYF	TGCAGCACAGGAGGGCCAGGTAAAGAGCAGTACTTC
TRBD1	TRBJ2-1	NA	TRBV19	15	CASSSGTGPDSEQFF	TGTGCCAGTAGTTCCGGGACAGGGCCCGACAGTGAGCAGTTCTTC
NA	TRBJ1-1	NA	TRBV28	15	CASSFAGFTDTEAFF	TGTGCCAGCAGTTTCGCAGGGTTTACCGACACTGAAGCTTTCTTT
TRBD1	TRBJ2-5	NA	TRBV7-8	15	CASSSPTGAGETQYF	TGTGCCAGCAGTTCACCGACAGGGGCTGGAGAGACCCAGTACTTC
NA	TRBJ1-1	NA	TRBV25-1	11	CASSDSFLAFF	TGTGCCAGCAGTGACTCTTTCTTGGCTTTCTTT
TRBD2	TRBJ2-1	NA	TRBV5-1	15	CASSLEVAGVNEQFF	TGCGCCAGCAGCTTGGAGGTAGCGGGAGTAAATGAGCAGTTCTTC
NA	TRBJ1-2	NA	TRBV6-5	13	CASSYRGNHGYTF	TGTGCCAGCAGTTACAGGGGGAACCATGGCTACACCTTC
NA	TRBJ2-2	NA	TRBV30	17	CAWSLSGGGHYTGELFF	TGTGCCTGGAGTTTATCTGGGGGGGGACACTACACCGGGGAGCTGTTTTTT
TRBD1	TRBJ1-4	NA	TRBV5-1	15	CASSLEGTGDEKLFF	TGCGCCAGCAGCTTGGAAGGGACAGGGGATGAAAAACTGTTTTTT
TRBD2	TRBJ2-7	NA	TRBV9	16	CASSVGATSGIYEQYF	TGTGCCAGCAGCGTAGGGGCAACTAGCGGGATCTACGAGCAGTACTTC
TRBD1	TRBJ2-7	NA	TRBV11-2	18	CASSRTGTGGQWSYEQYF	TGTGCCAGCAGCCGGACCGGGACAGGGGGACAGTGGTCCTACGAGCAGTACTTC
NA	TRBJ2-7	NA	TRBV5-1	13	CASSLDPSGEQYF	TGCGCCAGCAGCTTAGACCCAAGCGGCGAGCAGTACTTC
NA	TRBJ1-1	NA	TRBV18	14	CASSPGQSSTEAFF	TGTGCCAGCTCACCCGGACAGTCGAGCACTGAAGCTTTCTTT
TRBD1	TRBJ2-7	NA	TRBV18	15	CASSLGRTGGYEQYF	TGTGCCAGCTCACTGGGAAGGACAGGGGGCTACGAGCAGTACTTC
NA	TRBJ2-7	NA	TRBV11-2	13	CASSVGGSYEQYF	TGTGCCAGCAGCGTCGGGGGCTCCTACGAGCAGTACTTC
NA	TRBJ2-7	NA	TRBV30	16	CAWSWTVFIVGYEQYF	TGTGCCTGGAGTTGGACAGTCTTCATAGTTGGCTACGAGCAGTACTTC
NA	TRBJ1-2	NA	TRBV5-4	14	CASSLRTANYGYTF	TGTGCCAGCAGCTTGAGGACAGCTAACTATGGCTACACCTTC
NA	TRBJ2-2	NA	TRBV28	13	CASSLRSKRELFF	TGTGCCAGCAGTTTACGTTCTAAAAGGGAGCTGTTTTTT
TRBD1	TRBJ2-7	NA	TRBV9	15	CASSASGQGSYEQYF	TGTGCCAGCAGCGCCTCGGGACAGGGGAGCTACGAGCAGTACTTC
TRBD1	TRBJ1-5	NA	TRBV7-8	15	CASSPPGTGVGRASF	TGTGCCAGCAGCCCCCCCGGGACAGGGGTCGGTAGGGCCTCCTTT
TRBD1	TRBJ2-5	NA	TRBV7-2	16	CASSANRGLPRETQYF	TGTGCCAGCAGCGCAAACAGGGGGCTCCCCCGAGAGACCCAGTACTTC
NA	TRBJ1-4	few	TRBV5-1	14	CASSVGTGSEKLFF	TGCGCCAGCAGCGTAGGGACTGGGAGTGAAAAACTGTTTTTT
TRBD1	TRBJ2-2	NA	TRBV7-9	16	CASTQWGTANTGELFF	TGTGCCAGCACGCAATGGGGGACAGCGAACACCGGGGAGCTGTTTTTT
TRBD2	TRBJ2-3	NA	TRBV10-3	15	CAISASGGDTDTQYF	TGTGCCATCAGTGCCTCGGGAGGGGACACAGATACGCAGTATTTT
NA	TRBJ2-7	NA	TRBV6-5	14	CASSSGYGSYEQYF	TGTGCCAGCAGTTCGGGGTACGGGTCCTACGAGCAGTACTTC
TRBD1	TRBJ1-5	NA	TRBV6-5	14	CASSIGTGNQPQHF	TGTGCCAGCAGTATCGGGACAGGGAATCAGCCCCAGCATTTT
NA	TRBJ2-2	NA	TRBV7-2	16	CASSLAASIPTGELFF	TGTGCCAGCAGCTTAGCCGCTAGCATCCCCACCGGGGAGCTGTTTTTT
NA	TRBJ1-1	NA	TRBV6-5	13	CASSYYQGLEAFF	TGTGCCAGCAGTTATTATCAGGGTCTGGAAGCTTTCTTT
NA	TRBJ2-3	NA	TRBV5-8	17	CASSLADWPLGTDTQYF	TGTGCCAGCAGCTTGGCCGACTGGCCCCTTGGCACAGATACGCAGTATTTT
TRBD1	TRBJ1-3	NA	TRBV28	14	CASSRTGVGNTIYF	TGTGCCAGCAGTCGGACAGGGGTTGGAAACACCATATATTTT
NA	TRBJ1-5	NA	TRBV29-1	16	CSVEDSRGTLNQPQHF	TGCAGCGTTGAAGATAGTCGAGGGACTCTGAATCAGCCCCAGCATTTT
NA	TRBJ2-5	NA	TRBV7-9	13	CASSGGQKETQYF	TGTGCCAGCAGCGGCGGACAGAAAGAGACCCAGTACTTC
NA	TRBJ1-1	NA	TRBV29-1	13	CSVQRGQNTEAFF	TGCAGCGTCCAGCGGGGTCAGAACACTGAAGCTTTCTTT
NA	TRBJ2-7	once	TRBV2	14	CAIRKIAVSYEQYF	TGTGCCATTCGGAAGATAGCCGTCTCCTACGAGCAGTACTTC
TRBD2	TRBJ2-2	NA	TRBV7-2	18	CASSRIPGLAGGGGELFF	TGTGCCAGCAGCCGTATCCCTGGACTAGCGGGAGGAGGAGGGGAGCTGTTTTTT
TRBD1	TRBJ1-5	NA	TRBV4-1	15	CASSQTGAINQPQHF	TGCGCCAGCAGCCAGACAGGGGCAATTAATCAGCCCCAGCATTTT
NA	TRBJ2-3	NA	TRBV28	14	CASSSASSTDTQYF	TGTGCCAGCAGTTCCGCGAGTAGCACAGATACGCAGTATTTT
NA	TRBJ2-7	NA	TRBV7-9	13	CASSFPGAYEQYF	TGTGCCAGCAGCTTTCCAGGGGCCTACGAGCAGTACTTC
TRBD1	TRBJ1-5	NA	TRBV28	14	CASSPRGRDQPQHF	TGTGCCAGCAGCCCGAGGGGGCGGGATCAGCCCCAGCATTTT
NA	TRBJ1-4	NA	TRBV19	14	CASSIWGLREKLFF	TGTGCCAGTAGTATATGGGGGCTGCGTGAAAAACTGTTTTTT
TRBD2	TRBJ2-1	NA	TRBV7-9	17	CASSLGRGGLGGDEQFF	TGTGCCAGCAGCTTAGGTCGCGGGGGACTAGGTGGCGATGAGCAGTTCTTC
NA	TRBJ1-4	NA	TRBV13	13	CASSQSTNEKLFF	TGTGCCAGCAGCCAGTCAACTAATGAAAAACTGTTTTTT
NA	TRBJ1-5	NA	TRBV6-1	14	CASSDFGVLSGEHF	TGTGCCAGCAGTGACTTTGGGGTATTATCGGGAGAGCATTTT
NA	TRBJ2-7	NA	TRBV4-1	15	CASSQEEARVYEQYF	TGCGCCAGCAGCCAAGAAGAAGCCAGGGTCTACGAGCAGTACTTC
TRBD1	TRBJ2-7	once	TRBV5-5	17	CASSLRTGGDLSYEQYF	TGTGCCAGCAGCTTAAGGACAGGGGGTGACCTCTCCTACGAGCAGTACTTC
TRBD2	TRBJ2-5	NA	TRBV2	14	CASILGGDQETQYF	TGTGCCAGCATCCTCGGGGGGGACCAAGAGACCCAGTACTTC